The 25 T cell receptor beta chains listed next were all sequenced from one sample in a study of cytomegalovirus exposure and HLA in healthy donors. PCR used 60 Vbeta primers and 13 Jbeta primers. Profiled with immunoSEQ multiplex PCR; TCRdb holds only in-frame clones, not every one. The sample contains a few hundred thousand clones, roughly 80% of which appear only once. Source material: PBMCs. The receptors here all came from a man between 25 and 39 years old in good health and CMV-seronegative.

This chain links TRBV10-3 with TRBJ2-7; 7 bases are a match to TRBD1. The CDR3 has 14 residues. The V gene end was trimmed by 2 bases and the J gene end by 0 bases; junction bases not matched to a gene: 1. Germline V CDR1 and CDR2: ENHRY, SYGVKD. The CDR3 DNA reads TGTGCCATCAGTGAGGACAGGGTCTCCTACGAGCAGTACTTC. Amino acid sequence: CAISEDRVSYEQYF.

The chain recombines TRBV7-2 with TRBJ2-5; 7 bases agree with TRBD1. Germline V gives CDR1 SGHTA, CDR2 FQGNSA. The V segment lost 1 base and the J segment 5 bases; nucleotides outside the gene matches: 4. This CDR3 comprises 14 residues. CDR3 in amino acids: CASSLGGQRETQYF. The DNA of the CDR3 is TGTGCCAGCAGCTTAGGGGGACAGCGGGAGACCCAGTACTTC.

The chain has TRBV6-5 and TRBJ1-6; a weak D match, TRBD1 (5 bases). Germline V gene data show CDR1 as MNHEY and CDR2 as SVGAGI. The CDR3 is made up of 14 amino acids. Trimming left V 2 bases short and J 8 bases short, with 10 bases between. CDR3 DNA: TGTGCCAGCAGTTACCGGGGGAGGGATTCACCCCTCCACTTT. Amino acid sequence: CASSYRGRDSPLHF.

This chain uses TRBV29-1 with TRBJ1-5, with a tentative D call TRBD1 (6 bases). The V end was cut by 4 bases, the J end by 2 bases, with 9 bases between. This CDR3 has 13 residues. Germline lookup yields CDR1 SQVTM and CDR2 ANQGSEA. The CDR3: CSVGGGGNQPQHF. The CDR3 DNA sequence: TGCAGCGTTGGAGGGGGTGGCAATCAGCCCCAGCATTTT.

About this clone: An end of the junction does not agree with germline; a read error may underlie this. The rearrangement joins TRBV19 to TRBJ2-6; a possible D gene is TRBD1 (5 bases). CDR1 is LNHDA and CDR2 is SQIVND in the germline V gene (reference sequence). This CDR3 is built from 17 residues. Written as DNA, the CDR3 is TGTGCCAGTAGTATAAATGTGGGAAACTCTGGGGCCAGCGTCCTGACTTTC. Protein sequence: CASSINVGNSGASVLTF.

Only a few counts were recorded for this clone. The rearrangement joins TRBV6-5 to TRBJ2-7; D gene ambiguous. Trimming cost V 2 bases and J 2 bases, with 13 bases left between them. The CDR3 loop spans 15 amino acids. Germline-derived CDR1 and CDR2 are MNHEY and SVGAGI. The CDR3 sequence: CASSYAGVVTYEQYF. DNA for the CDR3: TGTGCCAGCAGTTACGCTGGAGTAGTTACCTACGAGCAGTACTTC.

The V call is TRBV4-3, the J call TRBJ1-1; no definite D call. The CDR3 totals 15 residues. V was trimmed by 0 bases and J by 1 base, leaving 9 bases between them. Germline CDR1 is LGHNA and CDR2 is YSLEER. The CDR3 protein is CASSQEIRRNTEAFF. The CDR3 nucleotides are TGCGCCAGCAGCCAAGAAATTCGCAGGAACACTGAAGCTTTCTTT.

This clone was seen just once. This chain connects TRBV7-8 to TRBJ1-5; D call uncertain. Germline CDR1 and CDR2: SGHVS and FQNEAQ. V lost 3 bases and J 4 bases, leaving 7 bases between the germline ends. This CDR3 contains 13 residues. The CDR3 region is CASSFAQNQPQHF. For the CDR3, the DNA is TGTGCCAGCAGCTTCGCACAGAATCAGCCCCAGCATTTT.

This clone was detected a few times. V gene TRBV9 combines with J gene TRBJ2-3; D call uncertain. V was clipped by 2 bases and J by 8 bases, with 6 bases between them. The CDR3 is 11 residues long. Germline V gene data show CDR1 as SGDLS and CDR2 as YYNGEE. CDR3 protein: CASSVAATQYF. As DNA, the CDR3 is TGTGCCAGCAGCGTGGCGGCTACGCAGTATTTT. Drawing the rest from reference TRBV9 and TRBJ2-3, the complete variable domain is DSGVTQTPKHLITATGQRVTLRCSPRSGDLSVYWYQQSLDQGLQFLIQYYNGEERAKGNILERFSAQQFPDLHSELNLSSLELGDSALYFCASSVAATQYFGPGTRLTVL.

V and J are TRBV27 and TRBJ1-1; a weak D match, TRBD1 (6 bases). CDR3 length: 16 amino acids. Germline V gene lookup returns CDR1 MNHEY and CDR2 SMNVEV (reference sequence). Deletions cut 7 bases from V and 1 base from J, with 19 bases between. The CDR3 loop reads CASKPNRERQNTEAFF. As DNA, the CDR3 is TGTGCCAGCAAGCCAAACAGGGAAAGGCAGAACACTGAAGCTTTCTTT.

As concerns this clone: One junction end disagrees with the germline gene, perhaps due to a read error. V gene TRBV28 combines with J gene TRBJ1-2; TRBD1 matches 8 bases. The CDR3 has 12 residues. The germline V gene encodes CDR1 MDHEN and CDR2 SYDVKM. Here the CDR3 reads CASSTGTGPRSF. The CDR3 bases are TGTGCCAGCAGTACCGGGACAGGCCCCCGTTCCTTC.

The chain couples TRBV28 to TRBJ2-2; D might be TRBD1 (5 bases). Germline values: CDR1 MDHEN, CDR2 SYDVKM. The CDR3 consists of 11 residues. Between the trimmed V and J ends, which lost 8 bases and 8 bases, there was a span of 9 bases. CDR3 nucleotide sequence: TGTGCCAGCGCCCGGACAGGGGAGCTGTTTTTT. This translates into CASARTGELFF.

The chain recombines TRBV6-5 with TRBJ1-2, with TRBD1 identical over 7 bases. Germline-derived CDR1 and CDR2 are MNHEY and SVGAGI. Trimming cost V 6 bases and J 2 bases; bases outside gene matches: 9. The CDR3 is 15 residues long. The CDR3: CASSSWTGGNYGYTF. CDR3 nucleotides: TGTGCCAGCAGCTCCTGGACAGGCGGCAACTATGGCTACACCTTC.

The J gene is TRBJ2-7, the V gene TRBV6-5, with TRBD1 matching over 11 bases. Germline CDR1 reads MNHEY; CDR2 reads SVGAGI. The CDR3 sequence is 15 residues long. V trimming: 6 bases; J trimming: 3 bases; junction bases outside the gene matches: 7. The CDR3 is CASSPIGTGGYEQYF. DNA of the CDR3: TGTGCCAGCAGCCCGATCGGGACAGGGGGCTACGAGCAGTACTTC.

V and J are TRBV18 and TRBJ2-1; D is perhaps TRBD2 (6 bases). Germline CDR1 KGHSH, CDR2 LQKENI. Trimming left V 3 bases short and J 10 bases short, with 13 bases between. There are 13 residues in the CDR3. CDR3 sequence reads: CASSPGGTDEQFF. The CDR3, as DNA: TGTGCCAGCTCACCTGGGGGGACGGACGAGCAGTTCTTC. The complete variable domain, with remaining parts taken from reference TRBV18 and TRBJ2-1, reads NAGVMQNPRHLVRRRGQEARLRCSPMKGHSHVYWYRQLPEEGLKFMVYLQKENIIDESGMPKERFSAEFPKEGPSILRIQQVVRGDSAAYFCASSPGGTDEQFFGPGTRLTVL.

The V gene is TRBV25-1, the J gene TRBJ1-2; no clear D. In germline, CDR1 is MGHDK, CDR2 SYGVNS. The CDR3 length is 14 residues. V lost 4 bases to trimming and J lost 7 bases, with 16 bases between them. DNA for the CDR3: TGTGCCAGCAGTGCCAATCCTACCTCCCGTGGCTACACCTTC. Encoded protein: CASSANPTSRGYTF.

For the CDR3, the DNA is TGTGCCAGTAGTATGTCTAGGGATACGCAGTATTTT. The encoded protein is CASSMSRDTQYF. The rearrangement uses TRBV19 and TRBJ2-3; no definite D call. CDR1 and CDR2 (germline): LNHDA, SQIVND (reference sequence). Between the trimmed V and J ends, which lost 3 bases and 6 bases, there was a span of 7 bases. The CDR3 covers 12 residues.

The rearrangement links TRBV9 to TRBJ2-1; D possibly corresponds to TRBD1 (6 bases). V was clipped by 5 bases and J by 2 bases, with 14 bases between them. Looked up from germline, CDR1 is SGDLS and CDR2 is YYNGEE. This CDR3 comprises 15 residues. Written as DNA, the CDR3 is TGTGCCAGCAGTTACCGAGGGGGTACCTACAATGAGCAGTTCTTC. Translated: CASSYRGGTYNEQFF.

V usage is TRBV5-5 and J usage is TRBJ2-7; 8 nucleotides line up with TRBD1. CDR1 and CDR2 (germline): SGHKS, YYEKEE (reference sequence). J was trimmed by 2 bases and V by 0 bases; bases with no gene match: 4. This CDR3 spans 15 amino acids. The CDR3 coding sequence is TGTGCCAGCAGCTTGGGGACAGGGAATGCCTACGAGCAGTACTTC. Protein: CASSLGTGNAYEQYF.

The gene calls are TRBV2 and TRBJ1-6, with D perhaps TRBD1 (6 bases). Trimming took 3 bases from V and 7 from J, leaving 19 bases between them. Per the germline V gene, CDR1 is SNHLY and CDR2 is FYNNEI. The CDR3 length is 17 residues. The CDR3 sequence: CASSEPTTGLGNSPLHF. The CDR3 DNA reads TGTGCCAGCAGTGAGCCAACTACAGGGTTAGGGAATTCACCCCTCCACTTT.

The chain couples TRBV5-1 to TRBJ2-1; perhaps TRBD1 as D (5 bases). Trimming removed 2 bases at V and 2 bases at J, with 17 bases between. The CDR3 loop spans 17 amino acids. The germline V gene encodes CDR1 SGHRS and CDR2 YFSETQ. The chain's CDR3 is CASSFELGQVPYNEQFF. As DNA, the CDR3 is TGCGCCAGCAGCTTCGAACTGGGGCAGGTGCCCTACAATGAGCAGTTCTTC. Full variable domain (remainder filled in from reference TRBV5-1 and TRBJ2-1): KAGVTQTPRYLIKTRGQQVTLSCSPISGHRSVSWYQQTPGQGLQFLFEYFSETQRNKGNFPGRFSGRQFSNSRSEMNVSTLELGDSALYLCASSFELGQVPYNEQFFGPGTRLTVL.

CDR3: CASSLAGRNTIYF. CDR3 coding DNA: TGTGCCAGCAGTTTGGCTGGGCGCAACACCATATATTTT. This chain links TRBV28 with TRBJ1-3; D is undetermined. V shed 3 bases and J shed 7 bases, with 10 bases lying between them. The CDR3 runs to 13 residues. CDR1 and CDR2 (germline): MDHEN, SYDVKM.

V gene TRBV11-2 combines with J gene TRBJ2-3; no firm D call. Trimming cost V 3 bases and J 0 bases, with 7 bases left between them. The V gene's germline CDR1 is SGHAT and CDR2 FQNNGV. This CDR3 has 14 amino acids. The CDR3 spells CASSFTASTDTQYF. CDR3 DNA: TGTGCCAGCAGCTTTACAGCTAGCACAGATACGCAGTATTTT. The whole variable domain, remainder taken from reference TRBV11-2 and TRBJ2-3, is EAGVAQSPRYKIIEKRQSVAFWCNPISGHATLYWYQQILGQGPKLLIQFQNNGVVDDSQLPKDRFSAERLKGVDSTLKIQPAKLEDSAVYLCASSFTASTDTQYFGPGTRLTVL.

The J gene is TRBJ1-2, the V gene TRBV5-1; 9 bases align to TRBD1. The germline gives CDR1 SGHRS, CDR2 YFSETQ. The ends lost 0 bases at V and 10 bases at J; junction bases unmatched: 7. This CDR3 contains 14 residues. The CDR3 region is CASSLAGTGRDYTF. In nucleotides, the CDR3 is TGCGCCAGCAGCTTGGCGGGGACAGGGAGAGACTACACCTTC.

The V and J genes are TRBV5-6 and TRBJ2-5; no clear D gene. The CDR3 sequence is 14 residues long. CDR1 and CDR2 (germline): SGHDT, YYEEEE. Trimming cost V 0 bases and J 2 bases, with 8 bases left between them. As DNA, the CDR3 is TGTGCCAGCAGCTTGGTGGAGACTCAAGAGACCCAGTACTTC. It specifies CASSLVETQETQYF.